Each of the 9 T cell receptor beta chains below was sequenced from the same sample in a study of shared clonotypes between healthy human individuals. Method: immunoSEQ multiplex PCR; TCRdb's copy keeps in-frame clones and lacks some. The sample includes some 2,100,000 clones, almost 96% seen only once; the top ten take roughly 0.13%. The sample consisted of naive CD4+ T cells sorted from blood. Subset given: CD45RA+ positively selected. The receptors stem from a man younger than 35 in good health.

The table lists this clone with a count of one. The chain couples TRBV7-9 to TRBJ2-3; TRBD1 agrees at 9 bases. With 5 bases clipped from V and 13 bases from J, the junction kept 13 bases outside the gene matches. This CDR3 region has 14 residues. Germline V lookup: CDR1 SEHNR, CDR2 FQNEAQ (reference sequence). The CDR3 loop is CASSARTGVFPEYF. CDR3 coding DNA: TGTGCCAGCAGCGCAAGGACAGGGGTGTTCCCAGAGTATTTT.

Concerning this clone itself: Other DNA variants within this sample encode the same CDR3. The chain uses TRBV29-1 and TRBJ2-3; 7 nucleotides match TRBD2. The germline CDR1 and CDR2 sequences are SQVTM and ANQGSEA. Losses at the gene ends were 1 base for V and 0 bases for J; bases not matched to a gene: 1. The CDR3 totals 14 residues. CDR3 residues: CSVEGRGSTDTQYF. The CDR3 nucleotides read TGCAGCGTTGAAGGGCGGGGGAGCACAGATACGCAGTATTTT.

The rearrangement joins TRBV6-6 to TRBJ2-3; D may be TRBD1 or TRBD2 (5 bases each). The CDR3 runs to 15 residues. Deletions cut 2 bases from V and 3 bases from J, with 12 bases between. Per germline, CDR1 MNHNY and CDR2 SVGAGI (reference sequence). The CDR3 sequence is CASSYGGGETDTQYF. CDR3 DNA: TGTGCCAGCAGTTACGGTGGGGGTGAGACAGATACGCAGTATTTT.

The chain is built from TRBV18 and TRBJ1-1; 11 positions match TRBD1. There are 16 residues in the CDR3. The germline gives CDR1 KGHSH, CDR2 LQKENI. Trimming at V came to 0 bases and at J to 1 base, leaving 1 base not matched to a gene. This CDR3 is CASSPPGTGGNTEAFF. CDR3 DNA: TGTGCCAGCTCACCACCGGGGACAGGGGGGAACACTGAAGCTTTCTTT.

Details on this clone: Other DNA sequences in this specimen translate into the identical CDR3. The DNA for the CDR3 is TGTGCCAGCAGCTTAGTTAGAGATTCACCCCTCCACTTT. Its protein is CASSLVRDSPLHF. This chain uses TRBV7-9 with TRBJ1-6; D uncertain. The V gene lost 1 base and the J gene lost 8 bases, with 6 bases spanning the gap. CDR1 and CDR2 (germline): SEHNR, FQNEAQ (reference sequence). This CDR3 has 13 residues.

The chain uses TRBV10-2 and TRBJ2-5; no reliable D call. Trimming took 1 base from V and 4 from J, leaving 4 bases between them. Germline values: CDR1 WSHSY, CDR2 SAAADI. CDR3 length: 12 amino acids. Here the CDR3 DNA reads TGCGCCAGCAGTGAGTGGGGAGAGACCCAGTACTTC. This translates into CASSEWGETQYF.

The V and J genes are TRBV4-2 and TRBJ1-2; D is unresolved. V lost 0 bases and J 2 bases, leaving 10 bases between the germline ends. The CDR3 spans 15 residues. Germline CDR1 LGHNA, CDR2 YNFKEQ. The CDR3 DNA sequence: TGTGCCAGCAGCCAAGATGGCACCTCCAACTATGGCTACACCTTC. It codes for CASSQDGTSNYGYTF.

V gene TRBV6-5 combines with J gene TRBJ1-1; possibly TRBD1 for D (6 bases). This CDR3 is built from 12 residues. Trimming left V 4 bases short and J 8 bases short, with 11 bases between. Germline CDR1 is MNHEY and CDR2 is SVGAGI. CDR3 coding DNA: TGTGCCAGCAGTTCCCGGACAGCCGAAGCTTTCTTT. It encodes CASSSRTAEAFF.

The V gene is TRBV4-1, the J gene TRBJ1-5; the D is unclear. CDR3 length: 16 residues. The V gene's germline CDR1 is MGHRA and CDR2 YSYEKL. Trimming took 0 bases from V and 0 from J, leaving 9 bases between them. Here the CDR3 DNA reads TGCGCCAGCAGCCAAGACGGACCTTATAGCAATCAGCCCCAGCATTTT. Amino acid sequence: CASSQDGPYSNQPQHF.